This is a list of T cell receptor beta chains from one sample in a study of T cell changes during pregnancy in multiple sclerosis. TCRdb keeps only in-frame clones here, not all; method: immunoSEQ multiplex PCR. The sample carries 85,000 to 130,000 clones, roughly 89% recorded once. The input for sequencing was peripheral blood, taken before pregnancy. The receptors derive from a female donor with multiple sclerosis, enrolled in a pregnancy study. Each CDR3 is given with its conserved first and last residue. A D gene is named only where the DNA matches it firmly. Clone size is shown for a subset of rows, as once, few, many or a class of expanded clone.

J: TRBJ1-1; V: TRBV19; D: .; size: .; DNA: TGTGCTACAATACCCACGGGACAGAACACTGAAGCTTTCTTT; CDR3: CATIPTGQNTEAFF
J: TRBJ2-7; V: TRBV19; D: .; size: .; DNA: TGTGCCAGTAGTTTAGGCCACTTAGTCTACGAGCAGTACTTC; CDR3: CASSLGHLVYEQYF
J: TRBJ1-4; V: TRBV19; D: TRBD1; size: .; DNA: TGTGCCAGTAGCCTATTACAGGGGAGGGAAAAACTGTTTTTT; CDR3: CASSLLQGREKLFF
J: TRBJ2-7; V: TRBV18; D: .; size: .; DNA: TGTGCCAGCTCACCTCAACAGGCCTACGAGCAGTACTTC; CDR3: CASSPQQAYEQYF
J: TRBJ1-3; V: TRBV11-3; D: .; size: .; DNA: TGTGCCAGCAGCTTAGGACAGATTATCTCTGGAAACACCATATATTTT; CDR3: CASSLGQIISGNTIYF
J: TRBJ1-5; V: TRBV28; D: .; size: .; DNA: TGTGCCAGCACCTCGTTCCAGTCCGTGCTTTTGCCCCAGCATTTT; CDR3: CASTSFQSVLLPQHF
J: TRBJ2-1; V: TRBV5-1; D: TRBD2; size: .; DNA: TGCGCCAGCAGCTTGACTAGCGGGGGAACCTACAATGAGCAGTTCTTC; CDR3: CASSLTSGGTYNEQFF
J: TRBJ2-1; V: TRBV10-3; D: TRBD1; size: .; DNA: TGTGCCATCAGTGGAAACGGGGACAGGGTTAATGAGCAGTTCTTC; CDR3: CAISGNGDRVNEQFF
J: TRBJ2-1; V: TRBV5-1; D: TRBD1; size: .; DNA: TGCGCCAGCCAGGGGGCGGCCTCCTACAATGAGCAGTTCTTC; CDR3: CASQGAASYNEQFF
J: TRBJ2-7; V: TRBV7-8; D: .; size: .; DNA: TGTGCCAGCAGCTTATCTCAAGAGACCTACGAGCAGTACTTC; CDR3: CASSLSQETYEQYF
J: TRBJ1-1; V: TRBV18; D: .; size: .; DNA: TGTGCCAGCTCACCACCGGGAGAGGCAGACACTGAAGCTTTCTTT; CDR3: CASSPPGEADTEAFF
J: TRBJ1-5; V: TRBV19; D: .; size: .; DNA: TGTGCCAGTAGTATAGAGGGGCAGGCTCCAAATCAGCCCCAGCATTTT; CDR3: CASSIEGQAPNQPQHF
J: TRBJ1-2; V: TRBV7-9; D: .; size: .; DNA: TGTGCCAGCAGCTTATTCGGGTCAAACTATGGCTACACCTTC; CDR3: CASSLFGSNYGYTF
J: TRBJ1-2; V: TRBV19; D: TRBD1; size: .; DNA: TGTGCCAGTAGGGACAGGGGGGTCTCCGACTATGGCTACACCTTC; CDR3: CASRDRGVSDYGYTF
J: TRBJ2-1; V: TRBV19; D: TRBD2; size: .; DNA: TGTGCCAGTAGTATGTCGGCGGGAGGGTTTGAGCAGTTCTTC; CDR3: CASSMSAGGFEQFF
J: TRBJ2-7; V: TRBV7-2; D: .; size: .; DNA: TGTGCCAGCAGCCTCGAAATGGGACAATCCTACGAGCAGTACTTC; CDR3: CASSLEMGQSYEQYF
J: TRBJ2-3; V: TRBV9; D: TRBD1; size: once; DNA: TGTGCCAGCAGCCCGCGGACAGGGAGGACAGATACGCAGTATTTT; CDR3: CASSPRTGRTDTQYF
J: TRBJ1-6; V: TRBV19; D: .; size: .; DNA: TGTGCCAGTACCCTACAGAATGGTAATTCACCCCTCCACTTT; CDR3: CASTLQNGNSPLHF
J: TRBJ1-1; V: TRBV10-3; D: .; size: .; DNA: TGTGCCATCCGACCCGACACACCGAACACTGAAGCTTTCTTT; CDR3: CAIRPDTPNTEAFF
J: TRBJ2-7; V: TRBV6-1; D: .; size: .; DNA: TGTGCCAGCAGTGTTTTCGCGGGATTTCCCTCCTACGAGCAGTACTTC; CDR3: CASSVFAGFPSYEQYF
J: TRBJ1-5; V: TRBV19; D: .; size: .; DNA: TGTGCCAGTAGTATAAGCGGACTCAATCAGCCCCAGCATTTT; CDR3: CASSISGLNQPQHF
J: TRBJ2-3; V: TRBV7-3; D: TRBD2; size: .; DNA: TGTGCCAGCAGCTCCGGAACTAGCGCAGATACGCAGTATTTT; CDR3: CASSSGTSADTQYF
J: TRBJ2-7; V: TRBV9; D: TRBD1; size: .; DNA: TGTGCCAGCAGCTACTCCGGGACAGGGTCCCACGAGCAGTACTTC; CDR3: CASSYSGTGSHEQYF
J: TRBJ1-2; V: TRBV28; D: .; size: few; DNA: TGTGCCAGCAGTTCCCCCAATGGCTACACCTTC; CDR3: CASSSPNGYTF
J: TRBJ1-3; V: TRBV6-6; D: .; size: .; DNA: TGTGCCAGCAGTTCAACAGGAATCTCTGGAAACACCATATATTTT; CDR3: CASSSTGISGNTIYF
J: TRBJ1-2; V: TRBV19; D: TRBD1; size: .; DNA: TGTGCCACGTCCGCCCTGGACAGGTTGAGTGGCTACACCTTC; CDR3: CATSALDRLSGYTF
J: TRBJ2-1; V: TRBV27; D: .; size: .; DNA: TGTGCCAGCAGTACCCTAGGGGGGGCCTACAATGAGCAGTTCTTC; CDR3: CASSTLGGAYNEQFF
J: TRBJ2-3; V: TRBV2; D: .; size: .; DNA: TGTGCCAGTACGACACAGGGTTTGCTCACAGATACGCAGTATTTT; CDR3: CASTTQGLLTDTQYF
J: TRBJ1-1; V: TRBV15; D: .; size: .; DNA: TGTGCCACCAGCTCACAGAACTTGATCACTGAAGCTTTCTTT; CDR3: CATSSQNLITEAFF
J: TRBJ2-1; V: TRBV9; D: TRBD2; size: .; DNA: TGTGCCAGCAATCCCGGGACTAGCGGTTACAATGAGCAGTTCTTC; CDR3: CASNPGTSGYNEQFF
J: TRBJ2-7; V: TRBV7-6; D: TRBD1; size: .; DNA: TGTGCCAGCAGCTTAGCGACAGGGGCCGACTACGAGCAGTACTTC; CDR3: CASSLATGADYEQYF
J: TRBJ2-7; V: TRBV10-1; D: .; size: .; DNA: TGCGCCCTACGAGTGACCTACGAGCAGTACTTC; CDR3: CALRVTYEQYF
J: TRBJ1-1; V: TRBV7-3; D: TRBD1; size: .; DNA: TGTGCCAGCAGCCTGACAGGGGCCGCAGCTTCTGAAGCTTTCTTT; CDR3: CASSLTGAAASEAFF
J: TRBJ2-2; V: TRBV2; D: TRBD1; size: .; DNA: TGTGCCAGCAAGGACAGGGAGAACACCGGGGAGCTGTTTTTT; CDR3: CASKDRENTGELFF
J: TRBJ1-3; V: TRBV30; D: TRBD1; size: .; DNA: TGTGCCTGGACACAGGGGGGGTCTGGAAACACCATATATTTT; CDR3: CAWTQGGSGNTIYF
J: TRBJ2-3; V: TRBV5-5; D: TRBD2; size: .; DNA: TGTGCCAGCAGCTTAGCGGGAGGGCTTGCAGATACGCAGTATTTT; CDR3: CASSLAGGLADTQYF
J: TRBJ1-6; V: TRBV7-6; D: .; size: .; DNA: TGTGCCAGCAGCTTAGATCTGGCGGGAGTAGGCTCACCCCTCCACTTT; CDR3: CASSLDLAGVGSPLHF
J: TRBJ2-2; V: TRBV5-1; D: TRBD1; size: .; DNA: TGCGCCAGCAGCTTGGAGACAGGGGAGGCCGGGGAGCTGTTTTTT; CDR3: CASSLETGEAGELFF
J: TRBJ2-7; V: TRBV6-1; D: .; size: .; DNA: TGTGCCAGCAGTGAAGGTTATCGAGCCCTCTACGAGCAGTACTTC; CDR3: CASSEGYRALYEQYF
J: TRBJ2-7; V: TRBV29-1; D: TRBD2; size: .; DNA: TGCAGCGTCCGGGGAACTAGCGGGACAGCCTACGAGCAGTACTTC; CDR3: CSVRGTSGTAYEQYF
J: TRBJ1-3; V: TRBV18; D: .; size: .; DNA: TGTGCCAGCTCACCACTTAATTCTAGAGGCAGCTCTGGAAACACCATATATTTT; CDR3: CASSPLNSRGSSGNTIYF
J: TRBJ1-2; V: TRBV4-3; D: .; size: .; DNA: TGCGCCAGCACCACAGCGGAGGGGAACTATGGCTACACCTTC; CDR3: CASTTAEGNYGYTF
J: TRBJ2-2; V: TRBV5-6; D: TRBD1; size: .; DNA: TGTGCCAGCAGCCCTGTCGACAGGGGAAACACCGGGGAGCTGTTTTTT; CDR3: CASSPVDRGNTGELFF
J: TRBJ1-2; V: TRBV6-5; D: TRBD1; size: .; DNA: TGTGCCAGCCACCAGGGGGCGAGAGGCTACACCTTC; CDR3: CASHQGARGYTF
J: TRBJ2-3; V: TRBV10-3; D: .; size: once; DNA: TGTGCCATCAGCGGGACAGATACGCAGTATTTT; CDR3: CAISGTDTQYF
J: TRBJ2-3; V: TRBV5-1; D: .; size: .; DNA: TGCGCCAGCCTGTCGGGTGGCACTAGCACAGATACGCAGTATTTT; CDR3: CASLSGGTSTDTQYF
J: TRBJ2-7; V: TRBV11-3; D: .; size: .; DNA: TGTGCCAGCAGGGATCACAGGGTACTCTACGAGCAGTACTTC; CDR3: CASRDHRVLYEQYF
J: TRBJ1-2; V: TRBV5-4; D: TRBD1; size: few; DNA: TGTGCCAGCAGCCAGGGACAGGGTGAGATCTATGGCTACACCTTC; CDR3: CASSQGQGEIYGYTF
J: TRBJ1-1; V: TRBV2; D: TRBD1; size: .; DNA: TGTGCCAGCAGTGGAGGAGGGGACAGGGACACTGAAGCTTTCTTT; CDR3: CASSGGGDRDTEAFF
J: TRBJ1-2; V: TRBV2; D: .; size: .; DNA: TGTGCCAGCAGTGGGACAGACGGCTACACCTTC; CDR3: CASSGTDGYTF
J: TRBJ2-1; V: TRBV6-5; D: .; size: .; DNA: TGTGCCAGCAGTTACTCAGGAGGTGAGCAGTTCTTC; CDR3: CASSYSGGEQFF
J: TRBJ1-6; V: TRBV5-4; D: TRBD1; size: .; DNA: TGTGCCAGCAGCCCACGACAGGGGTTAAATTCACCCCTCCACTTT; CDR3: CASSPRQGLNSPLHF
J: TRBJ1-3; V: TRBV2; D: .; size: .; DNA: TGTGCCAGCACCCCCTCTTTTTACTCTGGAAACACCATATATTTT; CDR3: CASTPSFYSGNTIYF